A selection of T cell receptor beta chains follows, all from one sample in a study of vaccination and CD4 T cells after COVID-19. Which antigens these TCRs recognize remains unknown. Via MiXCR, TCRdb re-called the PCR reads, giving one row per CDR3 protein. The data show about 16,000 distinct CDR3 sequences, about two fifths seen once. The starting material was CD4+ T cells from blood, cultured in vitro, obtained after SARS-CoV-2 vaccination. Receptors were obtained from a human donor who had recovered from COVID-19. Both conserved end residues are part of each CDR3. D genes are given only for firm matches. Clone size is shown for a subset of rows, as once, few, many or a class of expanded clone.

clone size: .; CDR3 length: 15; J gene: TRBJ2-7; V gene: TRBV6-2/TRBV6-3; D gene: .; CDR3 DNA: .; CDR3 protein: CASSFLWGSSYEQYF
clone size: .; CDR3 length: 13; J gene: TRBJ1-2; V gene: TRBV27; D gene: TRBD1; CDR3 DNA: TGTGCCAGCAGTACTCGGACAGGGCATGGCTACACCTTC; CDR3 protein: CASSTRTGHGYTF
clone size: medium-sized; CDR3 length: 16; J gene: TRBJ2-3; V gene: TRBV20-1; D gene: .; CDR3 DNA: TGCAGTGCTAGAGGGGGTAAACCACCTAGCACAGATACGCAGTATTTT; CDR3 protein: CSARGGKPPSTDTQYF
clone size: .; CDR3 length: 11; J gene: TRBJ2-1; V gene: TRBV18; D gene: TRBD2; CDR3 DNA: TGTGCCAGCTCATCACTAGCGGCAGCGTTCTTC; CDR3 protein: CASSSLAAAFF
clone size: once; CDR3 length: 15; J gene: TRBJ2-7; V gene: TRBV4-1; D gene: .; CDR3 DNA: TGCGCCAGCAGCCAAGAAACAGCTAGCTCCTACGAGCAGTACTTC; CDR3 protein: CASSQETASSYEQYF
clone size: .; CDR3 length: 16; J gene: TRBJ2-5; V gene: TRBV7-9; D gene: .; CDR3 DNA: TGTGTCAGCAGCTTAAGGGCAGGGGGGTACCAAGAGACCCAGTACTTC; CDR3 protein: CVSSLRAGGYQETQYF
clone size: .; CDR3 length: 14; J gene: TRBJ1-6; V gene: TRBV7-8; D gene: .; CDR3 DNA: TGTGCCAGCAGCTCACGACAGGCCAATTCACCCCTCCACTTT; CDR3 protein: CASSSRQANSPLHF
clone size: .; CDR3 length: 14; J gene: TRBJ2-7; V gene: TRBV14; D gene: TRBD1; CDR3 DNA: TGTGCCAGCAGCCATGGCAGGGGGCTCTACGAGCAGTACTTC; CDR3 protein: CASSHGRGLYEQYF
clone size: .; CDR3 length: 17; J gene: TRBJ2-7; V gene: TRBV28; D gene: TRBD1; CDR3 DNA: TGTGCCAGCAGGCTATACGAACAAATGGACAGGGCCCGCGAGCAGTACTTC; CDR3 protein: CASRLYEQMDRAREQYF
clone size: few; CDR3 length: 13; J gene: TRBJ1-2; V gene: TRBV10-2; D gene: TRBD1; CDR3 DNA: TGCGCCAGCAGCCACAGGGGAATCTATGGCTACACCTTC; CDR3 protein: CASSHRGIYGYTF
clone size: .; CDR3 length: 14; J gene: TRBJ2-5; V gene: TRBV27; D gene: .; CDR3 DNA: TGTGCCAGCAGTTCGGACAGCGTCCGGGGGACCCAGTACTTC; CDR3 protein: CASSSDSVRGTQYF
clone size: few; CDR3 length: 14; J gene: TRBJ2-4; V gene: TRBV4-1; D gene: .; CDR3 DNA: TGCGCCAGCAGCCAAGATAGGCAGGGCTTAATTCAGTACTTC; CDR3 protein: CASSQDRQGLIQYF
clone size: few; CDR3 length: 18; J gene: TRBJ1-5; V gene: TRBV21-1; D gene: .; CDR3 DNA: TGTGCCAGCAGCAAAGTTAGTCCGCGATGGGCGGACAATCAGCCCCAGCATTTT; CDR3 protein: CASSKVSPRWADNQPQHF
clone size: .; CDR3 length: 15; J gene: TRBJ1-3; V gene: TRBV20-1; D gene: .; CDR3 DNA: TGCAGTGCTAGGACGGATTCCCTCTCTGGAAACACCATATATTTT; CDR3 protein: CSARTDSLSGNTIYF
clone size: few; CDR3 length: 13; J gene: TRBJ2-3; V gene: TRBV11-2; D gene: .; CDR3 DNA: TGTGCCAGCAGCTTAGGGTTCACAGATACGCAGTATTTT; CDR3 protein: CASSLGFTDTQYF
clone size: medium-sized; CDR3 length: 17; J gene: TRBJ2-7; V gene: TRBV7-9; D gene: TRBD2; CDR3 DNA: TGTGCCAGCCAAGCCGGGACTAGCGCCTTACGAGGTTACGAGCAGTACTTC; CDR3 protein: CASQAGTSALRGYEQYF
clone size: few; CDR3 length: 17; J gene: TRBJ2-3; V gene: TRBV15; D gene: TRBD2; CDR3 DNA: TGTGCCACCAGCAGAGGGGATTCTAGCGGTCGCACAGATACGCAGTATTTT; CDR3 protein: CATSRGDSSGRTDTQYF
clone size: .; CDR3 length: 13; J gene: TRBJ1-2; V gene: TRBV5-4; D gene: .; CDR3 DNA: TGTGCCAGCAGCTTGGCCGGGAACTATGGCTACACCTTC; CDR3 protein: CASSLAGNYGYTF
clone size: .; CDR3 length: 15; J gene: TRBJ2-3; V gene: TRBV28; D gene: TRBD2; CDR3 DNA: TGTGCCAGCAGGCGACTAGCGAGGGGCACAGATACGCAGTATTTT; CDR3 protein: CASRRLARGTDTQYF
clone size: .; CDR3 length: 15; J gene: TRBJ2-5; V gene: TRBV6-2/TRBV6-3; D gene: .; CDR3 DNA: TGTGCCAGCACCCCTGGGAGGCTTGGCTGGGAGACCCAGTACTTC; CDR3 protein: CASTPGRLGWETQYF
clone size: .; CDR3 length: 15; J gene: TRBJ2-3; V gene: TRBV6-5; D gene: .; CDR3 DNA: TGTGCCAGCAGTTACGCCGGAACAAGCACAGATACGCAGTATTTT; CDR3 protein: CASSYAGTSTDTQYF
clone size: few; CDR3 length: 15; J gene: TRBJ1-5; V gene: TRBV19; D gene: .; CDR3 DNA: TGTGCCAGTAGTATCGAATTTGTGGGTGATCAGCCCCAGCATTTT; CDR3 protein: CASSIEFVGDQPQHF
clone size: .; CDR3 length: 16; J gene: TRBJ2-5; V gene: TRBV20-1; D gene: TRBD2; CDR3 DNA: TGCAGTGCTAGAGTAGTACTAGCGGGCTACCAAGAGACCCAGTACTTC; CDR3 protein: CSARVVLAGYQETQYF
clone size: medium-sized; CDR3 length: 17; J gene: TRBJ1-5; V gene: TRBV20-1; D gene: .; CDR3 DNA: TGCAGTGCCAGAACGCCCGCTATGCATTATAGCAATCAGCCCCAGCATTTT; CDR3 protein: CSARTPAMHYSNQPQHF
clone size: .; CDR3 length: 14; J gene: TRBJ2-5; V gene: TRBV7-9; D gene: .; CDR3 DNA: TGTGCCAGCAGCCTCCAACAGGGAGAAGAGACCCAGTACTTC; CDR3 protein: CASSLQQGEETQYF
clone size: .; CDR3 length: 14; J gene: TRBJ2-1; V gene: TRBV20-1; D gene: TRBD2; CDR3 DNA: TGCAGTGGGCGCGGGACTAGCGGGACGTCTGAGCAGTTCTTC; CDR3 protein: CSGRGTSGTSEQFF
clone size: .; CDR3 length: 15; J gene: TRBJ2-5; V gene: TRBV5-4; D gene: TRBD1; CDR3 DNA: TGTGCCAGCAGCTTCGACAGGGGGCTACAAGAGACCCAGTACTTC; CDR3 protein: CASSFDRGLQETQYF
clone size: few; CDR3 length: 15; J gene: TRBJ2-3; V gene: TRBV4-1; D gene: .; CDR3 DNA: TGCGCCAGCAGCCAAGAGAGACTTAGCACAGATACGCAGTATTTT; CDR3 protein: CASSQERLSTDTQYF
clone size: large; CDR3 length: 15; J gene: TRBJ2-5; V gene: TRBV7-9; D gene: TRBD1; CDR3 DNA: TGTGCCAGCAGTCCCGGGACAGGGGACCGAGAGACCCAGTACTTC; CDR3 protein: CASSPGTGDRETQYF
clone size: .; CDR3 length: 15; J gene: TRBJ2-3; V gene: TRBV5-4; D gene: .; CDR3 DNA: TGTGCCAGCAGCTTGAGGACCACACATTTGGATACGCAGTATTTT; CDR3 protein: CASSLRTTHLDTQYF
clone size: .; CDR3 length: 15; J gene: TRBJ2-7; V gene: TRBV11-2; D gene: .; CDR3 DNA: TGTGCCAGCAGCTGGGGGACCGGGGAAAGGTACGAGCAGTACTTC; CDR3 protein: CASSWGTGERYEQYF